This TCR beta chain is from a study of blood T cell repertoires in COVID-19. Study as a whole: The cDNA or gDNA used as material had been derived from T cells, B-cell-depleted T cells, or PBMCs.

Clones were sequenced by immunoSEQ multiplex PCR, and TCRdb holds only the in-frame ones, with some missing. Found here are nearly 110,000 clones, 80% to 90% of them singletons; the top ten hold more than 4.5%. The CDR3 runs to 14 residues. The V end was cut by 4 bases, the J end by 7 bases, with 13 bases between. CDR1 SNHLY and CDR2 FYNNEI come from the germline V gene. The TCR sequence derives from a man aged 40-49 years with active or convalescent COVID-19. This chain links TRBV2 with TRBJ1-4; D perhaps matches TRBD1 (5 bases). The sample was peripheral blood. The CDR3 is CASSVGHLLEKLFF. The CDR3 DNA reads TGTGCCAGCAGTGTCGGACACTTACTTGAAAAACTGTTTTTT.